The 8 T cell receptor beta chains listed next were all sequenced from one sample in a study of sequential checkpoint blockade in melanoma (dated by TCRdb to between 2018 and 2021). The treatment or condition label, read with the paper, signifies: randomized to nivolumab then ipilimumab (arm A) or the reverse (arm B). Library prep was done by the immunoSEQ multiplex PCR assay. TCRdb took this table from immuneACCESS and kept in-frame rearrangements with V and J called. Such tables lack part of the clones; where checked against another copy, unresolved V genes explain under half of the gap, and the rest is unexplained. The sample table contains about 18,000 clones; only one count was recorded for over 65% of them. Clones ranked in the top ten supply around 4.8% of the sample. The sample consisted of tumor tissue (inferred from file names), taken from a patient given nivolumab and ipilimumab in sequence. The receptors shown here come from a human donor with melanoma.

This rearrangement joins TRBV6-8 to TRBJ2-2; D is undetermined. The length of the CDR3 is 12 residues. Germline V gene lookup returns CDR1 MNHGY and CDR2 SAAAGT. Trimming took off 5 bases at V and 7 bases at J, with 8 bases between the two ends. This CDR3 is CASSKDGGELFF. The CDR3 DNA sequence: TGTGCCAGCAGTAAGGACGGCGGGGAGCTGTTTTTT.

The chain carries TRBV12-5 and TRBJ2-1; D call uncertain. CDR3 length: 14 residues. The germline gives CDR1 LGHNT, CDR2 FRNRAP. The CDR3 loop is CASKQSVQVYEQFF. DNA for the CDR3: TGTGCCAGCAAACAAAGCGTTCAAGTGTATGAGCAGTTCTTC.

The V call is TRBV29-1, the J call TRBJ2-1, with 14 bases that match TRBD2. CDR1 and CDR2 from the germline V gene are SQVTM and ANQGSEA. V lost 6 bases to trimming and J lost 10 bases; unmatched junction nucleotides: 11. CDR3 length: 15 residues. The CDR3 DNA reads TGCAGCGTCTCTGTGGGACTAGCGGGGGTAAAGGAGCAGTTCTTC. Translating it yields CSVSVGLAGVKEQFF.

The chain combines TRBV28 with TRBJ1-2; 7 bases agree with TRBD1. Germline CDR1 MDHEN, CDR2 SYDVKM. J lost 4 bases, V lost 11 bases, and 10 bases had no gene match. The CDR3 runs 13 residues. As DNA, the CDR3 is TGTGCCGGCAACACAGGGGCGGGCTATGGCTACACCTTC. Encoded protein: CAGNTGAGYGYTF.

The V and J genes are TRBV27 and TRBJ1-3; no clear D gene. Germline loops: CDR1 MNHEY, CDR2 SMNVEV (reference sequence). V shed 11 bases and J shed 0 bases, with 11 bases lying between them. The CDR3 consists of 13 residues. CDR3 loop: CAVRPDSGNTIYF. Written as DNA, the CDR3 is TGTGCCGTTCGACCGGACTCTGGAAACACCATATATTTT.

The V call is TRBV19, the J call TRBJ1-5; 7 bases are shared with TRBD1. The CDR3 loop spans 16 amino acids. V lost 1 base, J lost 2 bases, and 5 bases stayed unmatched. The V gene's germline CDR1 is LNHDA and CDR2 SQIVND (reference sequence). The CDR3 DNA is TGTGCCAGTAGTATAGCCCCAGGGGGTGGCAATCAGCCCCAGCATTTT. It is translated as CASSIAPGGGNQPQHF.

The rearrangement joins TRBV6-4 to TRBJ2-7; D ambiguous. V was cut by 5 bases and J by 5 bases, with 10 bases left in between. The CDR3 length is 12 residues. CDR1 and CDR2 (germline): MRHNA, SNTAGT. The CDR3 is CASSWGPNEQYF. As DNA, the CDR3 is TGTGCCAGCAGTTGGGGTCCCAACGAGCAGTACTTC.

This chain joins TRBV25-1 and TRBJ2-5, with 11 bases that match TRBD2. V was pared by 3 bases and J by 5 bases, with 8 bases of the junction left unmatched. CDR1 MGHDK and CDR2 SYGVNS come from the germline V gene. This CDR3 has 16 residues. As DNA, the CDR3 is TGTGCCAGCAGTGACGATAGCGGGGGGGCCAGGGAGACCCAGTACTTC. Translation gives CASSDDSGGARETQYF.